This T cell receptor beta chain was profiled in a study of shared clonotypes between healthy human individuals. Across several immunoSEQ plates, the genomic DNA of each subset was split evenly. Some 30,000 T cell genomes (roughly 220 ng DNA) went into each sorted-subset replicate. The repertoire was sequenced with immunoSEQ multiplex PCR; TCRdb's copy has only in-frame clones and lacks some. There are about 1.1 million clones in the sample; around 82% occur only once, and around 0.61% lies in the top ten. In germline, CDR1 is MDHEN, CDR2 SYDVKM. V dropped 5 bases and J dropped 8; count of bases not matched to a gene: 14. The CDR3 is made up of 16 amino acids. A word on this clone: The antigen is not known.

Study observations and caveats: Since donors were few, the genetic and exposure-history diversity represented was limited.

The sequence was collected from a man younger than 35 in good health. Some clones in this sample may be carry-over from other donors' samples. The gene calls are TRBV28 and TRBJ1-2; 10 bases map to TRBD1. Sequencing was carried out using memory CD4+ T cells from PBMCs. The subset denotes: CD45RA-negative fraction. CDR3 DNA: TGTGCCAGCAGTCTCATTCCGACAGGGGGCCCTTGGGGCTACACCTTC. It yields the protein CASSLIPTGGPWGYTF.